This T cell receptor beta chain was recovered during a study of PD-1 blockade in classical Hodgkin lymphoma. As for the study in general: Patients were treated with nivolumab at 3 mg/kg, and this was given intravenously every 2 weeks. The study, taken as a whole, reports: Newly diagnosed patients had baseline TCR diversity that was reportedly lower than that of healthy donors.

Regarding this clone: The antigen remains undetermined.

The CDR3 has 15 residues. The trim removed 6 bases at V and 4 bases at J, leaving 9 bases unmatched. Germline CDR1 is MDHEN and CDR2 is SYDVKM. Each of the patients experienced relapse following autologous stem cell transplantation, and their brentuximab vedotin exposure differed. The protocol was immunoSEQ multiplex PCR, while the TCRdb copy is restricted to in-frame clones and leaves out a portion. The sample lists around 40,000 clones; approximately 70% were seen once. Sequenced material: peripheral blood mononuclear cells (PBMCs), taken at baseline. This TCR was sampled from a human donor with classical Hodgkin lymphoma. The rearrangement joins TRBV28 to TRBJ2-3, with 8 bases identical to TRBD1. The CDR3 DNA follows: TGTGCCAGCAGCCCTCAGGGGGCGCTCCCAGATACGCAGTATTTT. This encodes CASSPQGALPDTQYF.